Presented here are 18 T cell receptor beta chains from one specimen sequenced in a study of T cell clones after liver transplantation (dated by TCRdb to between 2018 and 2021). To prepare the library, the immunoSEQ multiplex PCR assay was applied. Entries here come from immuneACCESS through TCRdb and include only in-frame sequences with V and J called. Some clones fail to appear in such tables; in the studies checked, an unresolved V gene covers under half of the shortfall, and the cause of the remainder is unknown. Recorded for this sample are 50,000 to 60,000 clones; 70% of them occurred a single time. 2.8% of the sample goes to the ten largest clones. This sample comprised CD4+ T cells from blood, obtained at the approximately 16-month timepoint. All receptors derive from a human patient who received a liver transplant. The graft donor may be the source of some T cells after a transplant.

This sequence joins TRBV19 and TRBJ2-1; tentatively, D is TRBD1 (7 bases). The CDR3 is made up of 17 amino acids. Germline CDR1 and CDR2: LNHDA and SQIVND (reference sequence). The ends were cut back, 3 bases at V and 5 bases at J, with 20 bases in the middle. Here the CDR3 reads CASSIRGPGGGNNEQFF. In DNA form, the CDR3 reads TGTGCCAGTAGTATTCGCGGCCCAGGGGGAGGTAACAATGAGCAGTTCTTC.

The chain combines TRBV7-8 with TRBJ2-3; TRBD1 matches at 7 bases. This CDR3 has 15 amino acids. J was trimmed by 2 bases and V by 5 bases; bases with no gene match: 7. CDR1 and CDR2 (germline): SGHVS, FQNEAQ. The CDR3 sequence: CASSPGQTHTDTQYF. The CDR3 DNA reads as TGTGCCAGCAGCCCGGGACAGACACACACAGATACGCAGTATTTT.

This clone came up a few times. V and J are TRBV25-1 and TRBJ1-1; D uncertain. This CDR3 comprises 13 residues. Germline CDR1 reads MGHDK; CDR2 reads SYGVNS. The V and J ends lost 5 bases and 4 bases respectively, with 11 bases between them. For the CDR3, the DNA is TGTGCCAGCAGTCCACAGACCGCCACTGAAGCTTTCTTT. This gives the protein CASSPQTATEAFF. Full variable domain (outside the CDR3, taken from reference TRBV25-1 and TRBJ1-1): EADIYQTPRYLVIGTGKKITLECSQTMGHDKMYWYQQDPGMELHLIHYSYGVNSTEKGDLSSESTVSRIRTEHFPLTLESARPSHTSQYLCASSPQTATEAFFGQGTRLTVV.

The gene calls are TRBV7-2 and TRBJ2-2, with 15 bases that match TRBD2. This CDR3 region has 18 residues. The V segment lost 6 bases and the J segment 0 bases; nucleotides outside the gene matches: 5. Germline V gene lookup returns CDR1 SGHTA and CDR2 FQGNSA. The CDR3 nucleotides read TGTGCCAGCAGAGAAGGACTAGCGGGAGGGCCGAACACCGGGGAGCTGTTTTTT. Its protein product is CASREGLAGGPNTGELFF. The complete variable domain, with remaining parts taken from reference TRBV7-2 and TRBJ2-2, reads GAGVSQSPSNKVTEKGKDVELRCDPISGHTALYWYRQSLGQGLEFLIYFQGNSAPDKSGLPSDRFSAERTGGSVSTLTIQRTQQEDSAVYLCASREGLAGGPNTGELFFGEGSRLTVL.

This clone was observed a handful of times. This CDR3 is CASSKVHGTNTGELFF. CDR3 bases: TGTGCCAGCAGCAAAGTTCATGGGACCAACACCGGGGAGCTGTTTTTT. This sequence joins TRBV21-1 and TRBJ2-2. TRBV21-1 corresponds to a pseudogene. The CDR3 is 16 residues long.

The chain is built from TRBV6-5 and TRBJ1-5, with 9 nucleotides matching TRBD1. The J segment lost 4 bases and the V segment lost 6 bases, leaving 4 bases of the junction unmatched. This CDR3 is built from 14 residues. Germline V gene lookup returns CDR1 MNHEY and CDR2 SVGAGI. The CDR3, as DNA: TGTGCCAGCAGGGGGACAGGGCTAAATCAGCCCCAGCATTTT. It translates to CASRGTGLNQPQHF.

The rearrangement joins TRBV27 to TRBJ1-2, with 9 bases fitting TRBD1. There are 16 residues in the CDR3. V lost 6 bases to trimming and J lost 4 bases; unmatched junction nucleotides: 12. Germline assignment: CDR1 MNHEY and CDR2 SMNVEV (reference sequence). For the CDR3, the DNA is TGTGCCAGCAGACCCGTGACAGGGGGTGGGGGCTATGGCTACACCTTC. Its protein product is CASRPVTGGGGYGYTF.

The chain recombines TRBV5-1 with TRBJ1-6, with a possible D match to TRBD1 (5 bases). The CDR3 consists of 13 residues. CDR1 SGHRS and CDR2 YFSETQ come from the germline V gene. The V and J ends lost 7 bases and 4 bases respectively, with 9 bases between them. The CDR3 loop is CASQQDYNSPLHF. The CDR3 nucleotides are TGCGCCAGCCAACAGGATTATAATTCACCCCTCCACTTT.

The rearrangement links TRBV10-3 to TRBJ2-3; either TRBD1 or TRBD2 may fit D (5 bases each). Between the trimmed V and J ends, which lost 10 bases and 4 bases, there was a span of 15 bases. This CDR3 comprises 13 residues. CDR1 ENHRY and CDR2 SYGVKD come from the germline V gene. The CDR3 DNA reads as TGTGCCACCTCGGGGCAGGGCCCAGATACGCAGTATTTT. This gives the protein CATSGQGPDTQYF.

The rearrangement joins TRBV5-1 to TRBJ2-7; 7 positions agree with TRBD1. Trimming at V came to 0 bases and at J to 5 bases, leaving 5 bases not matched to a gene. CDR3 length equals 14 residues. CDR1 and CDR2 (germline): SGHRS, YFSETQ. The CDR3 DNA reads as TGCGCCAGCAGCTTGGGACAGGGTACCCACGAGCAGTACGTC. Amino acids: CASSLGQGTHEQYV.

This clone appeared a single time. The J gene is TRBJ2-7, the V gene TRBV5-1; TRBD1 is a possible D gene (6 bases). Germline CDR1 SGHRS, CDR2 YFSETQ. V lost 0 bases to trimming and J lost 2 bases, with 9 bases between them. This CDR3 region has 14 residues. The CDR3 DNA sequence: TGCGCCAGCAGCTTGGTATGGGGGCCCTACGAGCAGTACTTC. Translation: CASSLVWGPYEQYF.

With regard to this clone: Other DNA variants within this sample encode the same CDR3. The chain employs TRBV29-1 and TRBJ2-5; D uncertain. V was pared by 6 bases and J by 2 bases, with 4 bases between. The CDR3 consists of 10 residues. CDR1 and CDR2 (germline): SQVTM, ANQGSEA. The CDR3 region has the DNA TGCAGCGTGGGACAAGAGACCCAGTACTTC. Amino acid sequence: CSVGQETQYF.

This rearrangement joins TRBV10-2 to TRBJ2-2; D ambiguous. Trimming stripped 3 bases from V and 1 base from J, with 6 bases between. This CDR3 is 14 amino acids long. CDR1 and CDR2 (germline): WSHSY, SAAADI. CDR3 sequence: CASSELGNTGELFF. The CDR3 DNA reads TGCGCCAGCAGTGAATTGGGGAACACCGGGGAGCTGTTTTTT.

This clone has only a few counts. The chain combines TRBV28 with TRBJ1-5, with 7 bases identical to TRBD1. With V trimmed by 9 bases and J by 5 bases, 10 bases remained unmatched. This CDR3 has 14 residues. Per germline, CDR1 MDHEN and CDR2 SYDVKM. This CDR3 is CASIPTGIDQPQHF. In nucleotides, the CDR3 is TGTGCCAGTATACCGACAGGGATTGATCAGCCCCAGCATTTT.

V usage is TRBV2 and J usage is TRBJ2-3; the D is unclear. The CDR3 sequence is 14 residues long. CDR1 is SNHLY, CDR2 FYNNEI, per germline. The V end lost 7 bases, the J end lost 1 base, and 12 bases lay between the germline ends. CDR3 sequence (DNA): TGTGCCAGCACCCAAGGATTTGGCACAGATACGCAGTATTTT. Its translation is CASTQGFGTDTQYF.

The V gene is TRBV7-2, the J gene TRBJ2-1; maybe TRBD1 (5 bases). The CDR3 consists of 14 residues. Germline V lookup: CDR1 SGHTA, CDR2 FQGNSA. The germline V and J ends were trimmed by 6 bases and 8 bases, with 17 bases remaining between them. CDR3 DNA: TGTGCCAGCAGTCTCTCCAGGGTAGTTGATGAGCAGTTCTTC. Protein: CASSLSRVVDEQFF. The complete variable domain, with remaining parts taken from reference TRBV7-2 and TRBJ2-1, reads GAGVSQSPSNKVTEKGKDVELRCDPISGHTALYWYRQSLGQGLEFLIYFQGNSAPDKSGLPSDRFSAERTGGSVSTLTIQRTQQEDSAVYLCASSLSRVVDEQFFGPGTRLTVL.

The chain couples TRBV28 to TRBJ1-1; 7 bases are shared with TRBD1. The CDR3 length is 14 residues. Per the germline V gene, CDR1 is MDHEN and CDR2 is SYDVKM. Trimming took 9 bases from V and 4 from J; bases not matched to a gene: 11. In nucleotides, the CDR3 is TGTGCCAGTACATCAACAGGGGTCGTCACTGAAGCTTTCTTT. Protein sequence: CASTSTGVVTEAFF.

The V and J genes are TRBV7-2 and TRBJ1-4; D uncertain. Germline values: CDR1 SGHTA, CDR2 FQGNSA. V gave up 5 bases and J gave up 6 bases, with 13 bases separating them. The length of the CDR3 is 14 residues. DNA for the CDR3: TGTGCCAGCAGCCCCGGTTTGACACATGAAAAACTGTTTTTT. As protein: CASSPGLTHEKLFF.